Below are 19 T cell receptor beta chains sequenced from a single sample in a study of T cells in localized non-small cell lung cancer. TCRdb's table, derived via immunoSEQ multiplex PCR, lists solely in-frame clones and lacks some. The repertoire holds tens of thousands of clones, with roughly 85% as singletons. Here the sequenced sample was peripheral blood mononuclear cells, taken before any cancer treatment. The receptors come from a male donor aged 60 or over with stage II lung adenocarcinoma.

This sequence joins TRBV6-1 and TRBJ1-6; 7 nucleotides match TRBD1. V gave up 8 bases and J gave up 0 bases; unmatched junction bases: 4. Germline-derived CDR1 and CDR2 are MNHNS and SASEGT. This CDR3 region has 15 residues. Here the CDR3 DNA reads TGTGCCAGCTCCGGGACAGACTCCTATAATTCACCCCTCCACTTT. Its translation is CASSGTDSYNSPLHF.

The rearrangement links TRBV2 to TRBJ2-7, with D possibly being TRBD2 (6 bases). The CDR3 is made up of 14 amino acids. Germline CDR1 and CDR2: SNHLY and FYNNEI. Trimming left V 10 bases short and J 2 bases short, with 18 bases between. The DNA of the CDR3 is TGTGCCACCCGACTCCGGGACTTGACCTACGAGCAGTACTTC. Its translation: CATRLRDLTYEQYF.

This clone is a singleton in its sample. In DNA form, the CDR3 reads TGTGCCAGCAGTCCACTACAGGGGGCCTCACCCCTCCACTTT. Residues: CASSPLQGASPLHF. This rearrangement joins TRBV6-5 to TRBJ1-6; TRBD1 agrees at 9 bases. This CDR3 comprises 14 residues. Germline CDR1 is MNHEY and CDR2 is SVGAGI. V lost 5 bases and J lost 10; bases outside the gene matches: 6.

This chain joins TRBV5-1 and TRBJ1-2; no reliable D call. The germline V gene encodes CDR1 SGHRS and CDR2 YFSETQ. Trimming shortened V by 3 bases and J by 4 bases, and 13 bases separated the two germline ends. This CDR3 is built from 14 residues. Here the CDR3 reads CASSWEAHTYGYTF. DNA for the CDR3: TGCGCCAGCAGCTGGGAAGCCCATACCTATGGCTACACCTTC.

This chain links TRBV29-1 with TRBJ2-7; D is tentatively TRBD1 or TRBD2 (6 bases each). The CDR3 is 13 residues long. Trimming removed 4 bases at V and 2 bases at J, with 12 bases between. Germline CDR1 reads SQVTM; CDR2 reads ANQGSEA. CDR3: CSVAGGLTYEQYF. The CDR3 DNA is TGCAGCGTTGCTGGGGGGCTCACCTACGAGCAGTACTTC.

This clone was counted once. The J gene is TRBJ1-4, the V gene TRBV18; 12 nucleotides agree with TRBD1. Trimming removed 2 bases from V and 11 bases from J; junction bases left unmatched: 15. The CDR3 runs 18 residues. Germline-derived CDR1 and CDR2 are KGHSH and LQKENI. In DNA form, the CDR3 reads TGTGCCAGCTCACCAACCGGGACAGGGGGCCGCGGGGGCTCGAAACTGTTTTTT. Amino acids: CASSPTGTGGRGGSKLFF.

This clone has just a few counts. The chain uses TRBV6-1 and TRBJ1-6, with a weak D call TRBD1 (6 bases). CDR1 is MNHNS, CDR2 SASEGT, per germline. The CDR3 covers 15 residues. V lost 5 bases to trimming and J lost 2 bases, with 10 bases between them. CDR3 nucleotide sequence: TGTGCCAGCAGTCTGGGACAACCCTATAATTCACCCCTCCACTTT. As protein: CASSLGQPYNSPLHF.

V usage is TRBV14 and J usage is TRBJ1-3, with D unclear. Germline assignment: CDR1 SGHDN and CDR2 FVKESK. This CDR3 has 12 amino acids. Trimming removed 0 bases from V and 5 bases from J, with 2 bases in between. CDR3 bases: TGTGCCAGCAGCCAAGACAGAAACACCATATATTTT. This sequence encodes CASSQDRNTIYF.

The chain joins TRBV27 to TRBJ2-7; no firm D call. Trimming removed 3 bases at V and 1 base at J, with 7 bases between. The CDR3 is 13 amino acids. Germline V gene sequence: CDR1 MNHEY, CDR2 SMNVEV (reference sequence). The CDR3 DNA reads TGTGCCAGCAGTTTCCTTGAGTCCTACGAGCAGTACTTC. Amino acid sequence: CASSFLESYEQYF.

The chain links TRBV4-1 to TRBJ1-6, with D possibly matching TRBD1 (6 bases). CDR3 size: 15 residues. V lost 1 base to trimming and J lost 8 bases, with 12 bases between them. Germline CDR1 MGHRA, CDR2 YSYEKL. Here the CDR3 reads CASSQAGQRYSPLHF. The CDR3 region has the DNA TGCGCCAGCAGCCAAGCCGGACAGCGATATTCACCCCTCCACTTT.

The chain couples TRBV6-1 to TRBJ2-5; 12 nucleotides line up with TRBD2. With 8 bases clipped from V and 2 bases from J, the junction kept 3 bases outside the gene matches. This CDR3 comprises 14 residues. Germline lookup yields CDR1 MNHNS and CDR2 SASEGT. CDR3: CASRLAGGQETQYF. CDR3 DNA sequence: TGTGCCAGCCGCCTAGCGGGGGGGCAAGAGACCCAGTACTTC.

This clone was observed a handful of times. V and J are TRBV6-6 and TRBJ1-2; D call uncertain. V dropped 4 bases and J dropped 8 bases, with 14 bases sitting between them. The CDR3 covers 13 residues. Germline values: CDR1 MNHNY, CDR2 SVGAGI (reference sequence). This CDR3 reads CASSSTLIGGYTF. As DNA, the CDR3 is TGTGCCAGCAGTTCGACCCTCATCGGAGGCTACACCTTC.

J is TRBJ1-6 and V is TRBV2, with 9 bases identical to TRBD1. This CDR3 region has 13 residues. With V trimmed by 6 bases and J by 7 bases, 1 base remained unmatched. Germline V gene sequence: CDR1 SNHLY, CDR2 FYNNEI. The CDR3 is CASRGTGNSPLHF. The CDR3 DNA follows: TGTGCCAGCAGGGGGACAGGGAATTCACCCCTCCACTTT.

The rearrangement links TRBV5-1 to TRBJ2-6; D may be TRBD1 (5 bases). Germline CDR1 SGHRS, CDR2 YFSETQ. The CDR3 contains 17 residues. Deletions cut 2 bases from V and 0 bases from J, with 12 bases between. DNA for the CDR3: TGCGCCAGCAGCTTCTCGACAGTTGACTCTGGGGCCAACGTCCTGACTTTC. Protein sequence: CASSFSTVDSGANVLTF.

The rearrangement joins TRBV18 to TRBJ1-2; a weak D match, TRBD1 (5 bases). This CDR3 has 14 amino acids. Germline CDR1 reads KGHSH; CDR2 reads LQKENI. V lost 0 bases and J lost 2, with 7 bases in between. The CDR3 coding sequence is TGTGCCAGCTCACCACCGGGACGGAACTATGGCTACACCTTC. Encoded protein: CASSPPGRNYGYTF.

This clone was seen only once. V usage is TRBV6-6 and J usage is TRBJ1-2; TRBD1 aligns across 8 bases. V was clipped by 7 bases and J by 6 bases; unmatched bases: 4. Germline V gives CDR1 MNHNY, CDR2 SVGAGI (reference sequence). The CDR3 sequence is 12 residues long. CDR3 DNA: TGTGCCAGCACCCAGGGGGCTAATGGCTACACCTTC. Translating it yields CASTQGANGYTF.

The chain recombines TRBV19 with TRBJ2-6; 7 nucleotides line up with TRBD1. This CDR3 region has 18 residues. Germline V gene sequence: CDR1 LNHDA, CDR2 SQIVND (reference sequence). V lost 2 bases to trimming and J lost 4 bases; unmatched junction nucleotides: 11. This CDR3 reads CASSIWGQLWQGANVLTF. The CDR3 DNA is TGTGCCAGTAGTATATGGGGACAGCTATGGCAAGGGGCCAACGTCCTGACTTTC.

This clone was counted once. CDR3 sequence (DNA): TGTGCCAGCTCACCGACACAGGCCCCGGGAGGCTATGGCTACACCTTC. It codes for CASSPTQAPGGYGYTF. The chain is built from TRBV18 and TRBJ1-2; D possibly corresponds to TRBD1 (5 bases). CDR3 size: 16 residues. The germline gives CDR1 KGHSH, CDR2 LQKENI. V shed 3 bases and J shed 4 bases, with 18 bases lying between them.

This clone was seen a handful of times. The V gene is TRBV5-1, the J gene TRBJ2-3, with unresolved D. The CDR3 contains 12 residues. V gave up 4 bases and J gave up 5 bases, with 8 bases separating them. CDR1 and CDR2 (germline): SGHRS, YFSETQ. The CDR3 DNA sequence: TGCGCCAGCAGCCGCACTGGAGATACGCAGTATTTT. Its translation: CASSRTGDTQYF.